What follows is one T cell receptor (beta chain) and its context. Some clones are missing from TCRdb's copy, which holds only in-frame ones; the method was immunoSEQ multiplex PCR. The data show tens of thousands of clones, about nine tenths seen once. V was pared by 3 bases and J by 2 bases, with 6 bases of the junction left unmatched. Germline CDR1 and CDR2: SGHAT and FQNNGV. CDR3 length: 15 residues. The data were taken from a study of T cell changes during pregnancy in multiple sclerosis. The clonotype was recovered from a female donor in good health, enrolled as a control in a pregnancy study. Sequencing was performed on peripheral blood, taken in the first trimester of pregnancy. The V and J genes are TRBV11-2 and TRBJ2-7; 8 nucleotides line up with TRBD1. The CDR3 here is CASSFTGTGAYEQYF. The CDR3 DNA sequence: TGTGCCAGCAGCTTTACCGGGACAGGAGCCTACGAGCAGTACTTC.